The clone carrying this T cell receptor beta chain has a count of ten or more. Its target is unknown. 5'RACE primed at constant segments yielded TCR alpha and TCR beta cDNA libraries bearing sample barcodes and UMIs. TCRdb recomputed calls from the 5' RACE reads with MiXCR, one row per CDR3 protein. The sample contains about 57,000 distinct CDR3 sequences, 9.5% to 15% of which appear only once. The sample comes from a study of T-cell memory formation after mild COVID-19. Study-wide findings and caveats: Clones shrinking between day 15 and 85 showed a balanced CD4/CD8 split, and those that grew later tilted toward CD4+.

The germline CDR1 and CDR2 sequences are SGHRS and YFSETQ. V lost 4 bases and J lost 7, with 17 bases in between. This CDR3 has 14 residues. Sequencing was carried out using PBMCs or a T cell subset sorted from them (not recorded which). The sequence derives from a man between 18 and 35 years old who had mild COVID-19 (a few samples of this study predate the infection). Cell type and time point are not known. The chain links TRBV5-1 to TRBJ1-1; D is uncertain. The CDR3 region has the DNA TGCGCCAGCAGCCCCAGTTGGGCGGCTGATGAAGCTTTCTTT. Its translation: CASSPSWAADEAFF. Variable domain in full (rest from reference TRBV5-1 and TRBJ1-1): KAGVTQTPRYLIKTRGQQVTLSCSPISGHRSVSWYQQTPGQGLQFLFEYFSETQRNKGNFPGRFSGRQFSNSRSEMNVSTLELGDSALYLCASSPSWAADEAFFGQGTRLTVV.